The T cell receptor beta chain described here comes from a study of blood T cell repertoires in COVID-19. Overall study: PBMCs, B-cell-depleted T cells, or T cells provided the cDNA or gDNA that made up the material.

The CDR3 consists of 15 residues. Trimming left V 4 bases short and J 2 bases short, with 14 bases between. Germline values: CDR1 SGHAT, CDR2 FQDESV (reference sequence). As handled by the study authors: Reference gene primer amplification gave nucleated cell count estimates. Produced via immunoSEQ multiplex PCR; TCRdb's table is partial and in-frame only. The V and J calls and clone size come from that table; D and trimming were worked out from the DNA. The sample contains some 200,000 clones, about 91% of which appear only once. This chain links TRBV11-1 with TRBJ1-1, with D unclear. Source material: peripheral blood. The TCR sequence derives from a man in his thirties or forties with acute or convalescent COVID-19. The CDR3 nucleotides are TGTGCCAGCAGCTCTCCGGGGTACTCTAACACTGAAGCTTTCTTT. Encoded protein: CASSSPGYSNTEAFF.